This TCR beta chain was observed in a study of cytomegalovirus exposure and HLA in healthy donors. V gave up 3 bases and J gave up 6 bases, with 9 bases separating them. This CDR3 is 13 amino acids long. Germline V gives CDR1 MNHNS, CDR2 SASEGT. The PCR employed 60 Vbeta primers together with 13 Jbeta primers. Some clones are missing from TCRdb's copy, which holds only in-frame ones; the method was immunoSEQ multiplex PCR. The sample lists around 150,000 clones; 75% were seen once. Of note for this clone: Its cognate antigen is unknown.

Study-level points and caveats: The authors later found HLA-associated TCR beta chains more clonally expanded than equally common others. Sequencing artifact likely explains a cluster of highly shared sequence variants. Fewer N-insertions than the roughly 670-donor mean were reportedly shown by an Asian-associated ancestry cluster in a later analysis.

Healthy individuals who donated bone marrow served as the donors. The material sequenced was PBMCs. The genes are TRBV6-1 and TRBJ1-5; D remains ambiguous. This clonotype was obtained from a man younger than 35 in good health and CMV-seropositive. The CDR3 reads CASSDSGGQPQHF. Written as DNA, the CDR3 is TGTGCCAGCAGTGATTCCGGAGGTCAGCCCCAGCATTTT.